This record concerns one TCR beta chain sequence. Its antigen is not known. The data are from a study of shared clonotypes between healthy human individuals. Investigators spread the genomic DNA of each subset evenly over several immunoSEQ plates. The protocol was immunoSEQ multiplex PCR, while the TCRdb copy is restricted to in-frame clones and leaves out a portion. The table lists about 2 million clones, about 95% of them singletons. Naive CD8 populations comprised CD45RO-negative cells positively selected for CCR7, excluding terminally differentiated effector memory CD45RA+ cells. Donors were Caucasian adults residing in Nashville, Tennessee, USA. Study results and caveats: In contrast to clonotypes shared by all four donors, non-shared clonotypes had lower generation probabilities. Clonotype sharing among donors was expected to depend on sequencing depth.

The clonotype originates from a man aged 18 to 30 in good health. The specimen was naive CD8+ T cells sorted from blood.

The CDR3 region has the DNA TGTGCCTGGGGGTCGGGACAGGGCAACTACGAGCAGTACTTC. Its translation: CAWGSGQGNYEQYF. The chain is built from TRBV30 and TRBJ2-7; 9 bases map to TRBD1. Trimming removed 5 bases from V and 3 bases from J; junction bases left unmatched: 8. The CDR3 is made up of 14 amino acids. The germline V gene has CDR1 GTSNPN and CDR2 SVGIG (reference sequence).